A few counts support the clone carrying this T cell receptor (beta chain). Its antigen is still unknown. This CDR3 contains 12 residues. V was clipped by 2 bases and J by 7 bases, with 8 bases between them. Germline V gene lookup returns CDR1 SGHVS and CDR2 FQNEAQ. The study ran its PCR with 60 Vbeta and 13 Jbeta primers. TCRdb keeps only in-frame clones here, not all; method: immunoSEQ multiplex PCR. The table shows about 110,000 clones, with approximately 15% occurring only once. This specimen belongs to a study of cytomegalovirus exposure and HLA in healthy donors. Findings of the study overall: Most TCR sequences were uncommon, yet certain public TCRs appeared in many donors. In a later analysis, donors in an Asian-associated ancestry cluster reportedly had fewer N-insertions in productive TCRs than the cohort mean.

At the time of sampling, donors were nominally healthy, though unrecorded immune exposures were likely. The receptor was isolated from a young woman in good health and CMV-seronegative. Material: PBMCs. V and J are TRBV7-8 and TRBJ1-2; D gene unclear. In DNA form, the CDR3 reads TGTGCCAGCAGCTTACAGGACTCTGGCTACACCTTC. Protein: CASSLQDSGYTF.